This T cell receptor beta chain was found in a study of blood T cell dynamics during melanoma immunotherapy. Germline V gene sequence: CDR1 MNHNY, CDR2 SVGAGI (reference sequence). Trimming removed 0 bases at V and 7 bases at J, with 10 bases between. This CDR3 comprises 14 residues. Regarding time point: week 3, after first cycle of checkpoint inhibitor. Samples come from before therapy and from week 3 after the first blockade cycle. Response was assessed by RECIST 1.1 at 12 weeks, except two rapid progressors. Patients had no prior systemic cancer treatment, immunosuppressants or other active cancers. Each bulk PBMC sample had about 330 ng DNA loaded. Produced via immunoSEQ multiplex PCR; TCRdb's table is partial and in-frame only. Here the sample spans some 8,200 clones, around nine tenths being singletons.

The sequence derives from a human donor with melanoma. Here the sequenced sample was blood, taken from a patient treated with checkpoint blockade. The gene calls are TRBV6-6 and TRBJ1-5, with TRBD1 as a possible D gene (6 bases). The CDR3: CASSYSGAGQPQHF. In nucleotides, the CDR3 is TGTGCCAGCAGTTACTCGGGGGCAGGACAGCCCCAGCATTTT.